Below are 28 T cell receptor beta chains sequenced from a single sample in a study of PD-L1 blockade in urothelial cancer. The method was immunoSEQ multiplex PCR; TCRdb's version includes in-frame clones alone and lacks a portion of them. Of around 66,000 clones in the sample, 88% were seen once. Regarding time point: peripheral blood 6 weeks after treatment start. The material was PBMCs, obtained around atezolizumab (anti-PD-L1) treatment. The source is a man between 60 and 70 years old with urothelial cancer.

In this sample, this clone turned up once. The CDR3 protein is CASSPLAVNTEAFF. CDR3 nucleotides: TGTGCCAGCAGCCCCTTGGCGGTGAACACTGAAGCTTTCTTT. The gene calls are TRBV11-3 and TRBJ1-1, with D unresolved. CDR3 length equals 14 residues. The V gene lost 5 bases and the J gene lost 0 bases, with 10 bases spanning the gap. The germline gives CDR1 SGHNT, CDR2 YENEEA.

The chain combines TRBV29-1 with TRBJ2-7; 9 bases map to TRBD1. Looked up from germline, CDR1 is SQVTM and CDR2 is ANQGSEA. This CDR3 comprises 13 residues. The junction had 6 bases not matched to a gene; V was cut back by 6 bases and J by 3 bases. The CDR3 region is CSVQGTGFYEQYF. The CDR3 bases are TGCAGCGTGCAGGGGACAGGGTTCTACGAGCAGTACTTC.

The count of this clone is one. The V call is TRBV7-9, the J call TRBJ2-1, with 11 bases that match TRBD1. The J segment lost 6 bases and the V segment lost 5 bases, leaving 9 bases of the junction unmatched. Per the germline V gene, CDR1 is SEHNR and CDR2 is FQNEAQ (reference sequence). The CDR3 is 16 amino acids. Here the CDR3 reads CASSPQRGQGGNEQFF. In DNA form, the CDR3 reads TGTGCCAGCAGCCCGCAGAGGGGACAGGGGGGCAATGAGCAGTTCTTC.

This chain uses TRBV28 with TRBJ2-7; 9 bases line up with TRBD1. V dropped 5 bases and J dropped 0; count of bases not matched to a gene: 14. Germline V gene lookup returns CDR1 MDHEN and CDR2 SYDVKM. This CDR3 contains 18 residues. The CDR3 region has the DNA TGTGCCAGCAGTCTCGAGTCCCGGGACAGGGTTGGCTCCTACGAGCAGTACTTC. Its translation: CASSLESRDRVGSYEQYF.

The CDR3: CASSPQGGHEQYF. CDR3 bases: TGTGCCAGCAGCCCTCAAGGGGGCCACGAGCAGTACTTC. The rearrangement joins TRBV27 to TRBJ2-7; 7 bases are shared with TRBD1. V lost 6 bases, J lost 5 bases, and 7 bases stayed unmatched. This CDR3 is built from 13 residues. Germline assignment: CDR1 MNHEY and CDR2 SMNVEV (reference sequence).

V usage is TRBV5-1 and J usage is TRBJ2-7; 7 bases match TRBD1. CDR3 length: 14 residues. V shed 4 bases, J shed 4 bases, and the junction held 8 bases outside the gene matches. Germline CDR1 and CDR2: SGHRS and YFSETQ. This chain's CDR3 is CASSIEGQFYEQYF. DNA for the CDR3: TGCGCCAGCAGCATAGAGGGACAGTTTTACGAGCAGTACTTC.

This sequence joins TRBV7-3 and TRBJ2-1; 8 bases map to TRBD2. With 4 bases clipped from V and 5 bases from J, the junction kept 7 bases outside the gene matches. Germline V gene lookup returns CDR1 SGHTA and CDR2 FQGTGA. The CDR3 length is 15 residues. This CDR3 reads CASSSRTSNHNEQFF. DNA of the CDR3: TGTGCCAGCAGCTCGCGGACTAGCAACCACAATGAGCAGTTCTTC.

This clone was recorded only once. The gene calls are TRBV30 and TRBJ1-2; tentative D call: TRBD1 (6 bases). V lost 2 bases to trimming and J lost 8 bases, with 9 bases between them. Germline V gives CDR1 GTSNPN, CDR2 SVGIG (reference sequence). The CDR3 consists of 11 residues. CDR3 amino acids: CAWSNRVGYTF. The CDR3 DNA is TGTGCCTGGAGTAACAGGGTGGGCTACACCTTC.

V gene TRBV12-5 combines with J gene TRBJ1-1; D is unresolved. The germline V gene has CDR1 LGHNT and CDR2 FRNRAP. Trimming left V 2 bases short and J 0 bases short, with 13 bases between. There are 16 residues in the CDR3. CDR3 sequence reads: CASGLIRGSMNTEAFF. The CDR3 DNA is TGTGCTAGTGGTTTGATTCGGGGATCGATGAACACTGAAGCTTTCTTT.

V is TRBV6-5 and J is TRBJ2-1; 14 nucleotides line up with TRBD2. Germline V gives CDR1 MNHEY, CDR2 SVGAGI. Losses at the gene ends were 9 bases for V and 6 bases for J; bases not matched to a gene: 4. The CDR3 covers 14 residues. In nucleotides, the CDR3 is TGTGCCAGTATAGGGACTAGCGGGAGCAATGAGCAGTTCTTC. Protein: CASIGTSGSNEQFF.

The rearrangement uses TRBV14 and TRBJ2-7, with TRBD2 identical over 10 bases. CDR3 length: 15 residues. Germline V gene data show CDR1 as SGHDN and CDR2 as FVKESK. J gave up 3 bases and V 4 bases, and 6 bases lay outside the gene matches. CDR3 protein: CASSLKAGGIYEQYF. CDR3 DNA: TGTGCCAGCAGCCTAAAAGCGGGAGGGATCTACGAGCAGTACTTC.

This CDR3 is CASSLGTGNQETQYF. In DNA form, the CDR3 reads TGCGCCAGCAGCTTAGGGACAGGGAACCAAGAGACCCAGTACTTC. The chain combines TRBV5-1 with TRBJ2-5, with TRBD1 matching 9 bases. Germline trimming cut 2 bases from V and 0 bases from J; bases unmatched to any gene: 2. The CDR3 is 15 amino acids. Germline lookup yields CDR1 SGHRS and CDR2 YFSETQ.

The chain recombines TRBV19 with TRBJ2-7, with 7 nucleotides matching TRBD1. Looked up from germline, CDR1 is LNHDA and CDR2 is SQIVND (reference sequence). V was clipped by 5 bases and J by 3 bases; unmatched bases: 10. CDR3 length: 15 residues. This chain's CDR3 is CASSFGTANGYEQYF. In DNA, the CDR3 is TGTGCCAGTAGTTTCGGGACAGCTAATGGCTACGAGCAGTACTTC.

The genes are TRBV6-5 and TRBJ1-1; D not certain. The CDR3 covers 11 residues. The V end was cut by 4 bases, the J end by 11 bases, with 11 bases between. Germline V gene data show CDR1 as MNHEY and CDR2 as SVGAGI. The CDR3 coding sequence is TGTGCCAGCAGTTCCGATCGCGTTGCTTTCTTT. This gives the protein CASSSDRVAFF.

The sample holds many counts of this clone. The V and J genes are TRBV6-6 and TRBJ2-5; perhaps TRBD1 as D (6 bases). The V and J ends lost 6 bases and 4 bases respectively, with 12 bases between them. The CDR3 runs 13 residues. CDR1 MNHNY and CDR2 SVGAGI come from the germline V gene (reference sequence). The CDR3 sequence is CASSHVRGETQYF. For the CDR3, the DNA is TGTGCCAGCAGCCACGTCAGGGGAGAGACCCAGTACTTC.

This clone appeared a few times. The rearrangement links TRBV30 to TRBJ1-1; 9 positions agree with TRBD1. V dropped 5 bases and J dropped 4; count of bases not matched to a gene: 5. CDR1 is GTSNPN and CDR2 is SVGIG in the germline V gene (reference sequence). The CDR3 runs to 13 residues. This chain's CDR3 is CAWEIQGATEAFF. The CDR3 DNA reads TGTGCCTGGGAGATACAGGGGGCCACTGAAGCTTTCTTT.

This chain connects TRBV29-1 to TRBJ2-7; weak D call: TRBD1 (6 bases). V lost 0 bases and J lost 6, with 9 bases in between. The CDR3 contains 12 residues. The V gene's germline CDR1 is SQVTM and CDR2 ANQGSEA. CDR3 protein: CSVEETGLEQYF. Here the CDR3 DNA reads TGCAGCGTTGAAGAGACAGGCCTCGAGCAGTACTTC.

The chain joins TRBV10-3 to TRBJ1-4, with D unclear. Germline CDR1 reads ENHRY; CDR2 reads SYGVKD. V lost 4 bases and J lost 6, with 9 bases in between. The CDR3 runs to 13 residues. As DNA, the CDR3 is TGTGCCATCAGTGGGGGAGAGCATGAAAAACTGTTTTTT. The encoded protein is CAISGGEHEKLFF.

The chain recombines TRBV28 with TRBJ1-2; unclear D gene. The CDR3 length is 14 residues. Trimming removed 2 bases at V and 2 bases at J, with 9 bases between. Germline loops: CDR1 MDHEN, CDR2 SYDVKM. The CDR3 DNA is TGTGCCAGCAGTTTAGGTCTAGTCAACTATGGCTACACCTTC. Translated, it gives CASSLGLVNYGYTF.

The CDR3 DNA is TGTGCCAGCAGCTTCACCCTCCCCGGCACCGGGGAGCTGTTTTTT. This sequence encodes CASSFTLPGTGELFF. The rearrangement uses TRBV7-3 and TRBJ2-2; D unresolved. Germline CDR1 and CDR2: SGHTA and FQGTGA. The CDR3 sequence is 15 residues long. The V end lost 3 bases, the J end lost 4 bases, and 12 bases lay between the germline ends.

The chain joins TRBV10-2 to TRBJ2-1; 7 bases are a match to TRBD2. The ends lost 3 bases at V and 4 bases at J; junction bases unmatched: 6. The CDR3 is made up of 15 amino acids. CDR1 WSHSY and CDR2 SAAADI come from the germline V gene. CDR3 sequence reads: CASSERSGAYNEQFF. CDR3 nucleotide sequence: TGCGCCAGCAGTGAACGGAGCGGGGCGTACAATGAGCAGTTCTTC.

The rearrangement uses TRBV6-5 and TRBJ1-1, with D tentatively TRBD1 (6 bases). Per germline, CDR1 MNHEY and CDR2 SVGAGI. This CDR3 spans 14 amino acids. V lost 6 bases, J lost 6 bases, and 17 bases lay in between. CDR3 region: CASSLTHRAAEAFF. The DNA of the CDR3 is TGTGCCAGCAGCCTAACCCACAGGGCTGCTGAAGCTTTCTTT.

V gene TRBV2 combines with J gene TRBJ1-5, with 11 bases fitting TRBD1. The CDR3 runs 13 residues. V was pared by 6 bases and J by 5 bases, with 0 bases of the junction left unmatched. CDR1 and CDR2 (germline): SNHLY, FYNNEI. CDR3 loop: CASRDRGHQPQHF. DNA of the CDR3: TGTGCCAGCAGGGACAGGGGGCATCAGCCCCAGCATTTT.

This clone was detected once. V is TRBV4-1 and J is TRBJ1-2; 7 positions agree with TRBD1. The CDR3 spans 20 residues. Germline values: CDR1 MGHRA, CDR2 YSYEKL. With V trimmed by 2 bases and J by 4 bases, 22 bases remained unmatched. The CDR3 nucleotides are TGCGCCAGCAGCCAAAACCCGGCCGCGACAGGGAAGTTTTTTGGCTATGGCTACACCTTC. This translates into CASSQNPAATGKFFGYGYTF.

The V call is TRBV7-8, the J call TRBJ2-1; 13 bases line up with TRBD2. There are 18 residues in the CDR3. Looked up from germline, CDR1 is SGHVS and CDR2 is FQNEAQ. Trimming at V came to 5 bases and at J to 0 bases, leaving 7 bases not matched to a gene. The chain's CDR3 is CASSPGLAGRSSYNEQFF. For the CDR3, the DNA is TGTGCCAGCAGCCCGGGACTAGCGGGGCGCAGCTCCTACAATGAGCAGTTCTTC.

The rearrangement links TRBV19 to TRBJ1-4; the D gene is possibly TRBD1 (6 bases). The ends were cut back, 3 bases at V and 5 bases at J, with 16 bases in the middle. This CDR3 is built from 16 residues. Germline V gene lookup returns CDR1 LNHDA and CDR2 SQIVND (reference sequence). The CDR3 DNA reads TGTGCCAGTAGTATCTCCGGGCCAGGGGTAAATGAAAAACTGTTTTTT. It is translated as CASSISGPGVNEKLFF.

The count of this clone is one. The CDR3 DNA reads as TGTGCCAGCTCACCACCGGCAGGGGATATCACAGATACGCAGTATTTT. Its translation is CASSPPAGDITDTQYF. This chain links TRBV18 with TRBJ2-3; perhaps TRBD1 as D (6 bases). The V and J ends lost 0 bases and 2 bases respectively, with 12 bases between them. The CDR3 has 16 amino acids. Germline V gene lookup returns CDR1 KGHSH and CDR2 LQKENI.

The CDR3 sequence is CASSPGREGFPLFQETQYF. For the CDR3, the DNA is TGTGCCAGCAGCCCCGGGCGGGAAGGCTTCCCCCTTTTCCAAGAGACCCAGTACTTC. The chain is built from TRBV4-2 and TRBJ2-5; possible D gene TRBD2, 6 bases. V was cut by 4 bases and J by 1 base, with 25 bases left in between. The CDR3 loop spans 19 amino acids. CDR1 and CDR2 (germline): LGHNA, YNFKEQ.